This T cell receptor (beta chain) came from a study of neurological immune-mediated disorders. Unsorted libraries were derived from 2 million PBMCs stored at -80 C. In this sample, this clonotype turned up many times. The antigen is undetermined. General observations from the study: Phylogenetic grouping assigned the repertoires of 18 of 34 multiple sclerosis patients to one related-CDR3 cluster, which constitutes a possible signature.

CDR1 and CDR2 (germline): DFQATT, SNEGSKA (reference sequence). This CDR3 has 13 amino acids. Trimming removed 1 base from V and 2 bases from J, with 7 bases in between. By 5'RACE with 10-nucleotide random UMIs, the cDNA was made. TCRdb passed the 5' RACE reads through MiXCR, listing each CDR3 protein once. The sample carries 81,000 or so distinct CDR3 sequences, less than 5.5% recorded once. The chain recombines TRBV20-1 with TRBJ2-3; D call uncertain. The clonotype comes from a woman aged 30 to 39 with multiple sclerosis. Sequenced input: PBMCs. CDR3: CSARVLPTDTQYF. The CDR3 DNA reads as TGCAGTGCTAGAGTTTTACCCACAGATACGCAGTATTTT.